The clone carrying this T cell receptor (beta chain) was observed once. The sample originates from a study of CD8 T cells in Susac syndrome. Germline V CDR1 and CDR2: SGHTA, FQGNSA. The trim removed 4 bases at V and 3 bases at J, leaving 1 base unmatched. The length of the CDR3 is 13 residues. With random hexamers, reverse transcription was performed on about 0.5 to 1 ug of RNA. One entry per CDR3 protein, called by TCRdb with MiXCR from the immunoSEQ multiplex PCR reads. This table holds over 150,000 distinct CDR3 sequences, roughly 94% found once. The chain is built from TRBV7-2 and TRBJ2-7; 9 bases agree with TRBD1. The clonotype originates from a human donor with Susac syndrome. Material for sequencing was CD4+ T cells from PBMCs. CDR3 DNA sequence: TGTGCCAGCAGCTCGGACAGGGGCTACGAGCAGTACTTC. Protein sequence: CASSSDRGYEQYF. The variable domain in full, completed from reference TRBV7-2 and TRBJ2-7, reads GAGVSQSPSNKVTEKGKDVELRCDPISGHTALYWYRQSLGQGLEFLIYFQGNSAPDKSGLPSDRFSAERTGGSVSTLTIQRTQQEDSAVYLCASSSDRGYEQYFGPGTRLTVT.